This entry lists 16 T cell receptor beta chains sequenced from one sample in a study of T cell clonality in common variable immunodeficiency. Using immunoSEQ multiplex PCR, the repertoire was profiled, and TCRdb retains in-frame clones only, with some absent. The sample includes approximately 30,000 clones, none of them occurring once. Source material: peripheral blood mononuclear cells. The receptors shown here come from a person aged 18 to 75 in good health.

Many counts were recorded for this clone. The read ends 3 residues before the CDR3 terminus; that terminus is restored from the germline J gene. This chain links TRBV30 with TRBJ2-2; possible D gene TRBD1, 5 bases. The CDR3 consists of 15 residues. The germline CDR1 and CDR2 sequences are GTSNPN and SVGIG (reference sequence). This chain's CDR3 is CAWSSNRRYNEKLFF. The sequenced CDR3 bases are TGTGCCTGGAGTTCCAACAGGCGTTATAATGAAAAG.

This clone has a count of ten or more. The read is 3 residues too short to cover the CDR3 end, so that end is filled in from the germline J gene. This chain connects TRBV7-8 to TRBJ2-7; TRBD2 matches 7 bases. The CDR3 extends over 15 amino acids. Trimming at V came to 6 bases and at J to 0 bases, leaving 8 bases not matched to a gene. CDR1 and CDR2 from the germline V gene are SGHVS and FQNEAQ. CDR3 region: CASRDIAGSSYEQYF. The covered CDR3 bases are TGTGCCAGCAGGGATATAGCGGGTAGCTCCTACGAG.

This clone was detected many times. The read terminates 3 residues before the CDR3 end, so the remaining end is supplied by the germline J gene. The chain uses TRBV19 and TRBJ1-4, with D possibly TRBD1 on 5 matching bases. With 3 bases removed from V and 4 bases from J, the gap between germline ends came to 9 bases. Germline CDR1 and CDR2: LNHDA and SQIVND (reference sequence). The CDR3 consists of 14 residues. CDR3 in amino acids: CASSINRNNEKLFF. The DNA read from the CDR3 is TGTGCCAGTAGTATTAACAGGAATAATGAAAAA.

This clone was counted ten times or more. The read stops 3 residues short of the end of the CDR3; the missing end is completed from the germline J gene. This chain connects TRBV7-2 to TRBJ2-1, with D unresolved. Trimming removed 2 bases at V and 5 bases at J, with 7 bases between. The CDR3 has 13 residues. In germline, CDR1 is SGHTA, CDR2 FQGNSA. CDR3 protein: CASSLTRDNEQFF. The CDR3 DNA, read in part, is TGTGCCAGCAGCTTAACCAGAGACAATGAG.

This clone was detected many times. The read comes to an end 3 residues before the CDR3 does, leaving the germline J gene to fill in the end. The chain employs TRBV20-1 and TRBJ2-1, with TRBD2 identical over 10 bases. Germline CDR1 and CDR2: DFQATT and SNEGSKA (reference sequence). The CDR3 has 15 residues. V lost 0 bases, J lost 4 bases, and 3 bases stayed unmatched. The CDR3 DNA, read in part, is TGCAGTGCTAGAGATCCTAGCGGGAGTTACAATGAG. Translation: CSARDPSGSYNE. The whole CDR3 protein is CSARDPSGSYNEQFF.

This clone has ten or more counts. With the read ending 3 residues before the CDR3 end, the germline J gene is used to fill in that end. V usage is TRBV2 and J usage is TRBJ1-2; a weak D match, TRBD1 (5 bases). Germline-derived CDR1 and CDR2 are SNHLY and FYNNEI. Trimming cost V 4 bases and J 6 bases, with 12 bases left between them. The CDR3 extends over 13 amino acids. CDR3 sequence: CASSVSGVDGYTF. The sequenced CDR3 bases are TGTGCCAGCAGTGTTTCGGGGGTGGATGGC.

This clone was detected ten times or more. The CDR3 spells CASSETRASEQFF. The sequenced part of the CDR3 DNA is TGTGCCAGCAGTGAAACCAGGGCCAGTGAG. The V call is TRBV2, the J call TRBJ2-1, with D possibly TRBD1 on 5 matching bases. With the read ending 3 residues before the CDR3 end, the germline J gene is used to fill in that end. This CDR3 contains 13 residues. CDR1 and CDR2 from the germline V gene are SNHLY and FYNNEI. Between the trimmed V and J ends, which lost 2 bases and 9 bases, there was a span of 11 bases.

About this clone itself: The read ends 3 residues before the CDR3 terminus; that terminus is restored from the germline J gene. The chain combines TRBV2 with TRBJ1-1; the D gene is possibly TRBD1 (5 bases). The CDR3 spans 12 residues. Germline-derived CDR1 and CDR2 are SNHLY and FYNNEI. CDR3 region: CCRVNGNTEAFF. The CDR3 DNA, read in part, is TGTTGCAGGGTAAACGGGAACACTGAA. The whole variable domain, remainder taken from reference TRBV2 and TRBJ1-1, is EPEVTQTPSHQVTQMGQEVILRCVPISNHLYFYWYRQILGQKVEFLVSFYNNEISEKSEIFDDQFSVERPDGSNFTLKIRSTKLEDSAMYFCCRVNGNTEAFFGQGTRLTVV.

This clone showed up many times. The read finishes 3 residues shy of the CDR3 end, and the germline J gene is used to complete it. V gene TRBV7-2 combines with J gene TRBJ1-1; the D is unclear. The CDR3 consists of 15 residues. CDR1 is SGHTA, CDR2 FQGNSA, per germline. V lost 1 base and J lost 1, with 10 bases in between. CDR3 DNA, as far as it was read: TGTGCCAGCAGCTTAGGATTAGCCAGGAACACTGAA. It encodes CASSLGLARNTE. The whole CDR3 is CASSLGLARNTEAFF. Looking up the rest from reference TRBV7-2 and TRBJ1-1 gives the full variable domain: GAGVSQSPSNKVTEKGKDVELRCDPISGHTALYWYRQSLGQGLEFLIYFQGNSAPDKSGLPSDRFSAERTGGSVSTLTIQRTQQEDSAVYLCASSLGLARNTEAFFGQGTRLTVV.

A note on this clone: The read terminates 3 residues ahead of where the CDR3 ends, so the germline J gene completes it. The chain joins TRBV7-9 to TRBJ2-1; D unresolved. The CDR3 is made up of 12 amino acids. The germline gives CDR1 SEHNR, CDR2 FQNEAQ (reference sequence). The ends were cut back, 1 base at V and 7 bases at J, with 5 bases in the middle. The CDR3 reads CASSLVANEQFF. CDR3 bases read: TGTGCCAGCAGCTTAGTCGCGAATGAG. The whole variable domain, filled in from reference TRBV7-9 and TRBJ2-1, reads DTGVSQNPRHKITKRGQNVTFRCDPISEHNRLYWYRQTLGQGPEFLTYFQNEAQLEKSRLLSDRFSAERPKGSFSTLEIQRTEQGDSAMYLCASSLVANEQFFGPGTRLTVL.

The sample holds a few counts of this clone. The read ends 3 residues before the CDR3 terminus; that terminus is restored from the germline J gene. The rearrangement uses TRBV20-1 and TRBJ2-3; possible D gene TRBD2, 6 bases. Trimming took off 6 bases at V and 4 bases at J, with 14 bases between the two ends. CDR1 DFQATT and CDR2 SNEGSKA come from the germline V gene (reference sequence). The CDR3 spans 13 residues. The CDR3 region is CSARSGLADTQYF. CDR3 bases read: TGCAGTGCCCGCAGCGGGCTCGCAGATACG.

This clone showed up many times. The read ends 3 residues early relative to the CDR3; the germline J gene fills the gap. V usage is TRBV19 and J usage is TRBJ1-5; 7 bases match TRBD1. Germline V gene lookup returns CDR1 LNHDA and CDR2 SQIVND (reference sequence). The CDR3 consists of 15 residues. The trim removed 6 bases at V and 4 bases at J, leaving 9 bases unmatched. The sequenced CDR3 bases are TGTGCCAGTAGGATGATCATACAGGGGAATCAGCCC. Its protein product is CASRMIIQGNQP. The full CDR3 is CASRMIIQGNQPQHF.

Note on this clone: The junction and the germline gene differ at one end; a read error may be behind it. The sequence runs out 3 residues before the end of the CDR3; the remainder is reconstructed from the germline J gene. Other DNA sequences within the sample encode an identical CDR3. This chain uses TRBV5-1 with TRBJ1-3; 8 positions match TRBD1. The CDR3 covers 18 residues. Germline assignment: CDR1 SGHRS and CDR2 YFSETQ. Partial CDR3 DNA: TGCGCCAGCAGCTTGGTTGGTCAGGGGGCCCTTTCTGGAAACACA. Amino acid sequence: CASSLVGQGALSGNT. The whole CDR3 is CASSLVGQGALSGNTIYF.

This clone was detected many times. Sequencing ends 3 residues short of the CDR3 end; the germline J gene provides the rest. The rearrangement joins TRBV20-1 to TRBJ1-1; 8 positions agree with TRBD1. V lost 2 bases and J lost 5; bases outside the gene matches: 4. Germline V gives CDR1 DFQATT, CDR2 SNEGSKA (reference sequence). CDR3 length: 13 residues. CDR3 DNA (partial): TGCAGTGCTAGAATGGACAGGGCGACTGAA. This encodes CSARMDRATE. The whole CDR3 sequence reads CSARMDRATEAFF.

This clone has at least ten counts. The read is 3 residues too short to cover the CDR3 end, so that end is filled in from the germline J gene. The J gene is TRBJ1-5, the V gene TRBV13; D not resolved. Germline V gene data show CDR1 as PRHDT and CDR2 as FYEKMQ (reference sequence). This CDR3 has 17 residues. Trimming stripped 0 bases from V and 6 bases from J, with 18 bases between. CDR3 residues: CASSLGAGLLGSQPQHF. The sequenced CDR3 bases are TGTGCCAGCAGCTTAGGGGCGGGCCTACTCGGGAGTCAGCCC.

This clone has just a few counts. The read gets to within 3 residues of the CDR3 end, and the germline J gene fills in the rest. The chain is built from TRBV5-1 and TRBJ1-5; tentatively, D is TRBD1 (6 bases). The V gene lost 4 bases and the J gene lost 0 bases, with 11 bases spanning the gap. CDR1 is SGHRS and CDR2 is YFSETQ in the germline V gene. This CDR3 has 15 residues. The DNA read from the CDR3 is TGCGCCAGCAGCGAACAGGGTAATAGCAATCAGCCC. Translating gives CASSEQGNSNQP. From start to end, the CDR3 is CASSEQGNSNQPQHF. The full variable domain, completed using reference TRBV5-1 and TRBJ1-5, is KAGVTQTPRYLIKTRGQQVTLSCSPISGHRSVSWYQQTPGQGLQFLFEYFSETQRNKGNFPGRFSGRQFSNSRSEMNVSTLELGDSALYLCASSEQGNSNQPQHFGDGTRLSIL.